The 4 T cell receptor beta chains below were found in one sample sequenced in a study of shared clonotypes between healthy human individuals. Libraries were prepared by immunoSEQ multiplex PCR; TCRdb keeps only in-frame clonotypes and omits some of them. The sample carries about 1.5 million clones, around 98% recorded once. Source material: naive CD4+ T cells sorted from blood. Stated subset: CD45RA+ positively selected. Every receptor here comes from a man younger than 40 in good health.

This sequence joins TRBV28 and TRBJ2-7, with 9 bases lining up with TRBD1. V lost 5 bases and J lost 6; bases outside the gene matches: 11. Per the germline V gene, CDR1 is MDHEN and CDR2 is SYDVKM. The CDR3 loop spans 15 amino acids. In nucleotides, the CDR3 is TGTGCCAGCAGTGATCGCCGGGACAGGGTGCCCGAGCAGTACTTC. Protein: CASSDRRDRVPEQYF. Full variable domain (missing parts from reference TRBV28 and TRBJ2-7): DVKVTQSSRYLVKRTGEKVFLECVQDMDHENMFWYRQDPGLGLRLIYFSYDVKMKEKGDIPEGYSVSREKKERFSLILESASTNQTSMYLCASSDRRDRVPEQYFGPGTRLTVT.

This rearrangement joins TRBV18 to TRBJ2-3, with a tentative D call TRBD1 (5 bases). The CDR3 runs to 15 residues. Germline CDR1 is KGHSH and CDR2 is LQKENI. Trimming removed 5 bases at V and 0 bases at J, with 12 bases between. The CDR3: CASSSVQASTDTQYF. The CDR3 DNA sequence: TGTGCCAGCTCATCCGTACAGGCTAGCACAGATACGCAGTATTTT.

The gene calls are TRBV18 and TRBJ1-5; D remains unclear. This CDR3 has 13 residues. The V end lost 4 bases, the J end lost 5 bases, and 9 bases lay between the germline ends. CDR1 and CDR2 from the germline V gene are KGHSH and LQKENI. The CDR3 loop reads CASSLRSDQPQHF. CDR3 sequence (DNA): TGTGCCAGCTCACTACGCTCGGATCAGCCCCAGCATTTT.

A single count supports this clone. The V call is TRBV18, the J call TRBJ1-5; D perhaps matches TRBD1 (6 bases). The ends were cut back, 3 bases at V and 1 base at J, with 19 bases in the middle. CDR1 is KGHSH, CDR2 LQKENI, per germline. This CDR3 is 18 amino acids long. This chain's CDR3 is CASSPPMGGGGSNQPQHF. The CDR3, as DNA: TGTGCCAGCTCACCCCCGATGGGCGGGGGCGGCAGCAATCAGCCCCAGCATTTT.